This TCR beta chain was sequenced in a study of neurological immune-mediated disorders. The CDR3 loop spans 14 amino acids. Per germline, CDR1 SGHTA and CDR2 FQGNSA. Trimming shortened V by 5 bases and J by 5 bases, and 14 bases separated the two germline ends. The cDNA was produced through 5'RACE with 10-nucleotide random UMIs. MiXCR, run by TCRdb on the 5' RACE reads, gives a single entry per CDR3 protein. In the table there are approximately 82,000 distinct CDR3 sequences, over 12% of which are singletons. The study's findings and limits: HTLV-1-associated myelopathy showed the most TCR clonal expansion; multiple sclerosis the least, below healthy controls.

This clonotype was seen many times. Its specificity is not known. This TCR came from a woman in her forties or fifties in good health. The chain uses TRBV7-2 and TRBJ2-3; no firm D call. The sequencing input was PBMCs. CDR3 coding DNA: TGTGCCAGCAGCCCTAGGACGCCCGGAGATACGCAGTATTTT. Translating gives CASSPRTPGDTQYF.